This TCR beta chain was observed in a study of control samples from healthy donors and cancer patients. CDR1 is SGHAT and CDR2 is FQNNGV in the germline V gene. This CDR3 contains 16 residues. The germline V and J ends were trimmed by 5 bases and 4 bases, with 20 bases remaining between them. The method was immunoSEQ multiplex PCR; TCRdb's version includes in-frame clones alone and lacks a portion of them. This repertoire shows 130,000 to 150,000 clones, 85% to 95% found once; its top ten account for approximately 15%. The source material was PBMCs. The chain couples TRBV11-2 to TRBJ1-2; TRBD1 is a possible D gene (5 bases). The clonotype comes from a man aged 55 to 70 with colorectal cancer. The CDR3 region is CASSGVAGLGFYGYTF. In DNA, the CDR3 is TGTGCCAGCAGCGGGGTGGCAGGGCTAGGTTTCTATGGCTACACCTTC.